This TCR beta chain came from a study of regulatory T cells in long-lasting Graves disease. The CDR3 extends over 14 amino acids. Germline V gene lookup returns CDR1 ENHRY and CDR2 SYGVKD. Between the trimmed V and J ends, which lost 4 bases and 1 base, there was a span of 10 bases. In building TCR beta libraries, iRepertoire HTBI primers were used together with Arm-PCR of CDR3 regions. TCRdb reprocessed the multiplex PCR reads with MiXCR, giving one entry per CDR3 protein. The table lists hundreds of thousands of distinct CDR3 sequences, approximately 16% of them singletons. This clonotype has ten or more counts. The sample's time point: newly diagnosed GD, antithyroid drugs for less than 3 months. PBMC RNA served as the TCR library source. This same sample was also taken into another study, of T cells in Graves' hyperthyroidism and ophthalmopathy.

The sequence came from a woman aged 40 to 55 with Graves disease. The chain has TRBV10-3 and TRBJ1-1, with D possibly being TRBD1 (5 bases). This material consisted of peripheral blood mononuclear cells (PBMCs), taken at new diagnosis, from a patient treated with antithyroid drugs. The CDR3 coding sequence is TGTGCCATCAGTGCCAGGGTCACGAACACTGAAGCTTTCTTT. Translation: CAISARVTNTEAFF.